A single sample gave rise to the 27 T cell receptor beta chains below, sequenced in a study of monozygotic twins with inflammatory bowel disease. For each CDR3 protein, TCRdb gives one entry from its re-call of the 5' RACE reads, without DNA. The sample holds about 200,000 distinct CDR3 sequences. Sequencing was carried out using blood. The receptors here all came from a human donor with ulcerative colitis or Crohn's disease, or a healthy co-twin of an affected twin (not recorded which).

V is TRBV2 and J is TRBJ2-2. This CDR3 region has 13 residues. Germline V CDR1 and CDR2: SNHLY, FYNNEI. Here the CDR3 reads CASRLTPTGELFF.

This chain joins TRBV7-9 and TRBJ2-1; as DNA is missing, the TRBD2 call by TCRdb cannot be tested. Germline loops: CDR1 SEHNR, CDR2 FQNEAQ (reference sequence). There are 14 residues in the CDR3. The CDR3 loop is CASSSSGEDNEQFF.

This chain links TRBV27 with TRBJ2-6. The CDR3 extends over 15 amino acids. Looked up from germline, CDR1 is MNHEY and CDR2 is SMNVEV (reference sequence). The CDR3 loop is CASSPRVSGANVLTF.

V and J are TRBV20-1 and TRBJ2-2; TCRdb's D call of TRBD2 is untestable without DNA. CDR1 DFQATT and CDR2 SNEGSKA come from the germline V gene (reference sequence). The CDR3 runs 15 residues. The CDR3 here is CSARFSGGSTGELFF.

This chain uses TRBV5-6 with TRBJ2-7; TCRdb reports TRBD2, a call that lacks DNA to check it against. Germline CDR1 SGHDT, CDR2 YYEEEE. The CDR3 has 13 amino acids. The CDR3 reads CASSSAIPAEQYF.

The chain recombines TRBV5-1 with TRBJ1-2. Germline CDR1 reads SGHRS; CDR2 reads YFSETQ. CDR3 length: 13 residues. The CDR3 here is CASSVSYTVGYTF. Filled out from reference TRBV5-1 and TRBJ1-2, the complete variable domain reads KAGVTQTPRYLIKTRGQQVTLSCSPISGHRSVSWYQQTPGQGLQFLFEYFSETQRNKGNFPGRFSGRQFSNSRSEMNVSTLELGDSALYLCASSVSYTVGYTFGSGTRLTVV.

The chain recombines TRBV19 with TRBJ2-2. This CDR3 comprises 15 residues. Germline CDR1 and CDR2: LNHDA and SQIVND (reference sequence). CDR3 residues: CASSGNYESTGELFF.

V usage is TRBV19 and J usage is TRBJ1-5; TCRdb names TRBD1, which stays unverified in the absence of DNA. The CDR3 is 13 residues long. Per the germline V gene, CDR1 is LNHDA and CDR2 is SQIVND (reference sequence). CDR3 loop: CASSTTDRQPQHF.

The chain links TRBV28 to TRBJ2-7; the TCRdb call, TRBD2, lacks DNA for checking. The germline gives CDR1 MDHEN, CDR2 SYDVKM. The CDR3 length is 14 residues. CDR3 sequence: CASSSPAGDYEQYF.

J is TRBJ1-2 and V is TRBV24-1; the TCRdb D gene call, TRBD1, has no DNA to confirm it. CDR1 and CDR2 from the germline V gene are KGHDR and SFDVKD. The CDR3 has 14 residues. Here the CDR3 reads CATSDSSGFNGYTF.

The genes are TRBV7-2 and TRBJ2-4; TCRdb's D call of TRBD1 is untestable without DNA. The CDR3 loop spans 15 amino acids. The germline CDR1 and CDR2 sequences are SGHTA and FQGNSA. The CDR3 is CASSLWDGGFNIQYF.

V and J are TRBV7-3 and TRBJ2-2. There are 15 residues in the CDR3. The germline V gene has CDR1 SGHTA and CDR2 FQGTGA. CDR3: CASSPQSTNTGELFF. Drawing the rest from reference TRBV7-3 and TRBJ2-2, the complete variable domain is GAGVSQTPSNKVTEKGKYVELRCDPISGHTALYWYRQSLGQGPEFLIYFQGTGAADDSGLPNDRFFAVRPEGSVSTLKIQRTERGDSAVYLCASSPQSTNTGELFFGEGSRLTVL.

This chain joins TRBV7-2 and TRBJ1-5; TCRdb proposes TRBD1, but this gene call is untestable without DNA. Germline V gene data show CDR1 as SGHTA and CDR2 as FQGNSA. The CDR3 is 14 amino acids. CDR3 amino acids: CASSGGVGNQPQHF.

The chain combines TRBV20-1 with TRBJ1-5; TCRdb designates TRBD1, a call that cannot be tested without DNA. This CDR3 spans 13 amino acids. Looked up from germline, CDR1 is DFQATT and CDR2 is SNEGSKA (reference sequence). CDR3 amino acids: CSAPDRGNQPQHF.

The chain links TRBV20-1 to TRBJ1-2; TCRdb picks TRBD1, but there is no DNA to check that call. The CDR3 spans 13 residues. CDR1 DFQATT and CDR2 SNEGSKA come from the germline V gene (reference sequence). The CDR3: CSARDRDNYGYTF.

The V and J genes are TRBV20-1 and TRBJ2-3. The CDR3 extends over 12 amino acids. Germline V gene lookup returns CDR1 DFQATT and CDR2 SNEGSKA (reference sequence). CDR3 region: CSVRISTDTQYF.

This chain joins TRBV7-3 and TRBJ2-5; without DNA, the TCRdb call of TRBD2 cannot be checked. CDR1 SGHTA and CDR2 FQGTGA come from the germline V gene. The CDR3 loop spans 15 amino acids. The CDR3 reads CASSLRGDPQETQYF.

The chain joins TRBV7-9 to TRBJ1-4. Germline V gives CDR1 SEHNR, CDR2 FQNEAQ (reference sequence). CDR3 length: 12 residues. CDR3 amino acids: CASSPGGVKLFF.

V gene TRBV12-3 or TRBV12-4 combines with J gene TRBJ2-3. The CDR3 covers 16 residues. This CDR3 reads CASSLGRKTSTDTQYF.

The V gene is TRBV12-3 or TRBV12-4, the J gene TRBJ1-6; TCRdb's D call, TRBD1, is unchecked because there is no DNA. The CDR3 loop spans 14 amino acids. This CDR3 reads CASTLDGNNSPLHF.

The chain recombines TRBV5-6 with TRBJ2-7; the TRBD2 assignment by TCRdb is unverifiable without DNA. The CDR3 length is 16 residues. Per the germline V gene, CDR1 is SGHDT and CDR2 is YYEEEE. CDR3 region: CASSWGAGALTYEQYF.

The V call is TRBV7-9, the J call TRBJ2-2. The CDR3 sequence is 13 residues long. CDR1 and CDR2 (germline): SEHNR, FQNEAQ (reference sequence). The CDR3 is CASTAVNTGELFF.

The chain couples TRBV4-3 to TRBJ2-1; no DNA is available, so the TRBD2 call from TCRdb remains unchecked. The CDR3 loop spans 16 amino acids. From germline, CDR1 is LGHNA and CDR2 YSLEER. Here the CDR3 reads CASSQTTSGSDNEQFF.

This rearrangement joins TRBV4-2 to TRBJ2-6; TCRdb names TRBD1, which stays unverified in the absence of DNA. This CDR3 is 18 amino acids long. Looked up from germline, CDR1 is LGHNA and CDR2 is YNFKEQ. This CDR3 is CASSHGTEPYSGANVLTF.

The chain links TRBV7-2 to TRBJ1-2; TCRdb's D call, TRBD1, is unchecked because there is no DNA. This CDR3 contains 15 residues. CDR1 and CDR2 from the germline V gene are SGHTA and FQGNSA. This CDR3 reads CASSLPGALNYGYTF.

V gene TRBV20-1 combines with J gene TRBJ2-7. Germline V gene data show CDR1 as DFQATT and CDR2 as SNEGSKA (reference sequence). This CDR3 comprises 13 residues. CDR3 residues: CSAREGSPYEQYF.

This sequence joins TRBV20-1 and TRBJ2-7. The CDR3 spans 14 residues. The V gene's germline CDR1 is DFQATT and CDR2 SNEGSKA (reference sequence). The CDR3 here is CSAIRPDHSYEQYF.